This T cell receptor beta chain emerged from a study of blood T cell repertoires in COVID-19. Study summary: Both acute and convalescent COVID-19 samples were obtained from the United States, Italy and Spain. Sources were T cells, B-cell-depleted T cells, or PBMCs; the material itself was cDNA or gDNA.

The table came from immunoSEQ multiplex PCR; TCRdb's copy has only in-frame clones and leaves some out. The table includes some 300,000 clones, roughly 87% detected once. Participant-given clinical history determined each cohort assignment. Trimming pared 1 base from V and 4 bases from J, leaving 16 bases between. Germline-derived CDR1 and CDR2 are LNHNV and YYDKDF (reference sequence). This CDR3 spans 16 amino acids. The receptor was isolated from a woman under 40 who had recovered from COVID-19. The chain joins TRBV15 to TRBJ1-1, with a weak D call TRBD1 (6 bases). The sample was PBMCs or T cells enriched from blood (not recorded which). For the CDR3, the DNA is TGTGCCACCAGCAGAGGAAGGACAGCCCGGGGCACTGAAGCTTTCTTT. Protein: CATSRGRTARGTEAFF. Based on the CDR3 plus reference TRBV15 and TRBJ1-1, the full variable domain is DAMVIQNPRYQVTQFGKPVTLSCSQTLNHNVMYWYQQKSSQAPKLLFHYYDKDFNNEADTPDNFQSRRPNTSFCFLDIRSPGLGDTAMYLCATSRGRTARGTEAFFGQGTRLTVV.